This TCR beta chain comes out of a study of T and B cells in COVID-19 patients (dated by TCRdb to 2020 to 2021). Broadly, across the study: In this study, adaptive immunity was profiled in COVID-19 patients who either had active infection or had recovered, using TRB and IGH repertoire sequencing of peripheral blood. The recovered cohort included more than 15 patients who contributed some 20 samples, and most of those patients had mild to moderate COVID-19 that was managed on an outpatient basis. Patients in the recovered cohort had a median age of 34 years, compared with roughly 67 years for patients in the active-infection cohort. Critical illness requiring mechanical ventilation or ECMO was present in about 65% of the 20 patients in the active-infection cohort. Comorbidities linked to unfavorable COVID-19 outcome were present in most of the roughly 20 patients in the active-infection cohort. The repository of TCR and BCR sequences included 55 to 75 time points from around 35 patients, and more than 8 million TCR sequences were analysed. A couple of patients were included in both the recovered and active cohorts because samples were available from active disease and after recovery. An age-matched reference group of some 42 healthy donors negative for COVID-19 antibodies was used as the comparison for repertoire analyses. As many as 9 follow-up blood samples were collected from each patient, and in some individuals these samples spanned different disease stages. Broad study findings and their caveats: Prospective validation of the reported TCR clusters was stated to be required before clinical use. The recovered cohort had approximately 2,500 exclusive TCR clusters, including about 34 low-pGen clusters. Specific T cell subsets (CD4+/Treg/CD8+) and sorted SARS-CoV-2-responsive or tetramer+ T cells had not yet been sequenced, and these experiments were ongoing. The size of the cohort was considered insufficient for assessing HLA contributions to COVID-19 susceptibility or severity. In patients with COVID-19, the usage of TRBV/TRBJ genes was reported to be strongly skewed. Blood samples obtained from mildly ill patients during symptoms, as well as early samples obtained from severe cases, were available only in scarce numbers. TRB repertoires were highly clonal in active COVID-19, whereas diversity and richness at recovery rose above healthy donor levels.

The instrument given in TCRdb is Illumina MiSeq. Multiplex PCR with BIOMED2 TRB-A/B primer pools was used to amplify the TRB rearrangements. Two consecutive PCRs added Illumina-compatible adapters and 7-nucleotide sample barcodes to the amplicons. All library PCRs used Phusion HS II polymerase. Amplicons were gel-purified with the NucleoSpin Gel and PCR Clean-up kit, quantified on Qubit, and pooled at about 4 nM. Before Illumina next-generation sequencing, the quality of the amplicon pool was assessed on an Agilent 2100 Bioanalyzer. In the original analysis: Annotation of TRB rearrangements was done in MiXCR 3.0.8 with the default MiXCR reference library. Non-productive reads and sequences with fewer than 2 reads were removed, and every unique CDR3 nucleotide sequence was treated as one clone. Clonality, diversity, richness and V-J gene usage were computed in R 3.5.1. GLIPH2 was used to cluster TCRs by CDR3 similarity, and OLGA was used to calculate generation probabilities. Only GLIPH2 clusters with at least four unique TCR clonotypes present in at least three individuals were retained. The raw public reads went through TCRdb reprocessing: fastp at Q25, MiXCR clone calling, in-frame beta chains kept. For every CDR3 protein sequence, its rows merge into one entry that carries the most common genes and DNA. The V and J calls, along with clone size, are taken from TCRdb and not from the paper's own processing. The sample data list approximately 8,100 distinct CDR3 sequences, and about 30% of these were observed just once. The ten biggest clones cover 17% of the sample.

Comments on this clonotype: Its antigen target is currently unknown. Given a much more abundant clone one base away, this may be a read error.

From V the trimming removes 8 bases and from J it removes 6 bases, while the gene matches leave 4 bases of the junction unaccounted for. The germline V gene (reference sequence) provides CDR1 MNHEY and CDR2 SMNVEV. CDR3 length: 13 amino acids, cysteine to phenylalanine. Kept here is only the CDR3 DNA, which spans 39 bases and is read in frame from base 1. Genomic DNA extracted from blood, in amounts of about 220-500 ng, served as the starting material for amplifying TRB repertoires. This clonotype was sampled from a human donor with active COVID-19. The sequence joins TRBV27 to TRBJ2-2, with 9 bases matching TRBD1. The sample comprised blood. The DNA reads TGTGCCAGCGGGGACAGGGCCGCCGGGGAGCTGTTTTTT. The encoded protein is CASGDRAAGELFF.